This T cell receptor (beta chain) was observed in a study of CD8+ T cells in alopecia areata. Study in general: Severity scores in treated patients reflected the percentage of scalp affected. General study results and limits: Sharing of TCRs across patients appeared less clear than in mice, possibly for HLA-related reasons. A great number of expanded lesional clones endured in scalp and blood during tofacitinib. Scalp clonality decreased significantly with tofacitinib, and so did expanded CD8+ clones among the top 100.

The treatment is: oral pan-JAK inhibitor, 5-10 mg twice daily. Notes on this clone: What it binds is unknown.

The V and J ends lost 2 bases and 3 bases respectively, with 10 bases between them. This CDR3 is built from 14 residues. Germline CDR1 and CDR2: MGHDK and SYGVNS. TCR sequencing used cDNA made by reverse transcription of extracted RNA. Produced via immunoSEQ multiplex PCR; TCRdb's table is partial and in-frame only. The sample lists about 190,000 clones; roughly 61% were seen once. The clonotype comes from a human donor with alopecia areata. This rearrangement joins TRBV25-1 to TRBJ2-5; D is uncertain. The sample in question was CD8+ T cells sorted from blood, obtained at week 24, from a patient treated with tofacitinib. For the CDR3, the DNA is TGTGCCAGCAGTGAACCGGGCTTTGAAGAGACCCAGTACTTC. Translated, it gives CASSEPGFEETQYF. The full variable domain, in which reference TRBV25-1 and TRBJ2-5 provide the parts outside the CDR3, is EADIYQTPRYLVIGTGKKITLECSQTMGHDKMYWYQQDPGMELHLIHYSYGVNSTEKGDLSSESTVSRIRTEHFPLTLESARPSHTSQYLCASSEPGFEETQYFGPGTRLLVL.